This T cell receptor (beta chain) was retrieved from a study of beta chain features in type 1 diabetes. Expressed TCRB transcripts were sequenced because the entire RNA isolate underwent reverse transcription. The method was immunoSEQ multiplex PCR; TCRdb's version includes in-frame clones alone and lacks a portion of them. In the table there are approximately 150,000 clones, 9% to 10% of which are singletons. This clone occurred many times. The receptor comes from a woman between 18 and 29 years old in good health. Sequenced material: central memory CD4+ T cells from blood.

The DNA of the CDR3 is TGTGCCAGCAGCCGCGGGAGCTCCTACAATGAGCAGTTCTTC. Protein product: CASSRGSSYNEQFF. J is TRBJ2-1 and V is TRBV9; TRBD2 matches 7 bases. Germline CDR1 and CDR2: SGDLS and YYNGEE. V was pared by 4 bases and J by 0 bases, with 1 base of the junction left unmatched. The length of the CDR3 is 14 residues.